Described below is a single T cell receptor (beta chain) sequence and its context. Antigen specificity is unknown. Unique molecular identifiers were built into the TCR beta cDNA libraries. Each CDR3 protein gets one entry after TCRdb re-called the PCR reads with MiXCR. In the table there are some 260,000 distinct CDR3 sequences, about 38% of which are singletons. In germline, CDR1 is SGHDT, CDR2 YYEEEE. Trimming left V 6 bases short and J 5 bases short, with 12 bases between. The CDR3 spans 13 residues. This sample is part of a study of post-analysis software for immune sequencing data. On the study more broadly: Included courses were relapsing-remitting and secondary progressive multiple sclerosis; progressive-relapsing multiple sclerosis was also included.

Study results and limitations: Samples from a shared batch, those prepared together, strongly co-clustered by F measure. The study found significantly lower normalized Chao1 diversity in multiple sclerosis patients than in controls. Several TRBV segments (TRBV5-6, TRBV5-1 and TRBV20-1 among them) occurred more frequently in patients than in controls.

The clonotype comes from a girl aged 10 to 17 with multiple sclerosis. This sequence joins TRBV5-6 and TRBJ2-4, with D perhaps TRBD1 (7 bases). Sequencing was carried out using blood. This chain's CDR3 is CASTRGVENIQYF. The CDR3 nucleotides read TGTGCCAGCACCAGGGGGGTTGAAAACATTCAGTACTTC.